This TCR beta chain derives from a study of OX40 agonist ivuxolimab in advanced cancers. On the study more broadly: Patients were treated with intravenous ivuxolimab, dosed at 0.01 to 10 mg/kg and infused every 2 weeks. Patients in dose escalation had liver, melanoma, kidney or head and neck cancers. A mean age of approximately 60 years, range about 20 to 79, was recorded, and 82.7% were male.

Profiled with immunoSEQ multiplex PCR; TCRdb holds only in-frame clones, not every one. The sample contains 65,000 to 85,000 clones, roughly 81% of which appear only once. V was pared by 4 bases and J by 1 base, with 4 bases of the junction left unmatched. The CDR3 loop spans 14 amino acids. Germline V gene lookup returns CDR1 SGHRS and CDR2 YFSETQ. The TCR originated in an adult with an advanced solid tumor such as melanoma, head and neck, liver or kidney cancer. Sequences were derived from CD4+ or CD8+ T cells sorted from blood, sampled in a trial of the OX40 agonist ivuxolimab. The chain recombines TRBV5-1 with TRBJ1-2, with TRBD1 matching over 7 bases. The CDR3 DNA reads TGCGCCAGCAGCCGCGGGGACAGTAACTATGGCTACACCTTC. Protein product: CASSRGDSNYGYTF.